Presented here are 12 T cell receptor beta chains from one specimen sequenced in a study of identical twins. TCRdb fed the 5' RACE reads into MiXCR, producing one record per CDR3 protein. Among some 560,000 distinct CDR3 sequences, 9.5% to 10% were seen once, and the ten largest hold under 3%. These data were likewise used in another study, on yellow fever vaccine responses in identical twins.

Sequenced sample: PBMCs. Source of these receptors: a woman in her late teens or twenties in good health.

This clonotype was observed at least ten times. The chain combines TRBV4-3 with TRBJ2-5; tentative D call: TRBD2 (6 bases). The V end lost 0 bases, the J end lost 5 bases, and 25 bases lay between the germline ends. From germline, CDR1 is LGHNA and CDR2 YSLEER. CDR3 length equals 19 residues. The CDR3 region has the DNA TGCGCCAGCAGCCAAGAGTGGTTGTATTTGGGGGGTAGTTACGAGACCCAGTACTTC. This translates into CASSQEWLYLGGSYETQYF.

This chain uses TRBV28 with TRBJ2-3; D gene unclear. The CDR3 length is 14 residues. The germline V gene has CDR1 MDHEN and CDR2 SYDVKM. Deletions cut 8 bases from V and 1 base from J, with 13 bases between. CDR3 residues: CASSLSKGTDTQYF. CDR3 DNA: TGTGCCAGCTCCCTATCGAAGGGCACAGATACGCAGTATTTT. The full variable domain, in which reference TRBV28 and TRBJ2-3 provide the parts outside the CDR3, is DVKVTQSSRYLVKRTGEKVFLECVQDMDHENMFWYRQDPGLGLRLIYFSYDVKMKEKGDIPEGYSVSREKKERFSLILESASTNQTSMYLCASSLSKGTDTQYFGPGTRLTVL.

The gene calls are TRBV7-9 and TRBJ2-1, with TRBD2 matching 10 bases. From germline, CDR1 is SEHNR and CDR2 FQNEAQ (reference sequence). Trimming removed 8 bases from V and 2 bases from J; junction bases left unmatched: 6. The CDR3 runs to 15 residues. CDR3 nucleotides: TGTGCCAGCCAGGTTACTAGCGGGACCTACAATGAGCAGTTCTTC. The encoded protein is CASQVTSGTYNEQFF.

The sample holds many counts of this clonotype. The rearrangement links TRBV7-2 to TRBJ2-3; TRBD2 agrees at 8 bases. The CDR3 runs 14 residues. Germline loops: CDR1 SGHTA, CDR2 FQGNSA. V gave up 3 bases and J gave up 3 bases; unmatched junction bases: 2. This CDR3 reads CASSLRGVTDTQYF. DNA of the CDR3: TGTGCCAGCAGCTTGCGGGGGGTAACAGATACGCAGTATTTT. Full variable domain (missing parts from reference TRBV7-2 and TRBJ2-3): GAGVSQSPSNKVTEKGKDVELRCDPISGHTALYWYRQSLGQGLEFLIYFQGNSAPDKSGLPSDRFSAERTGGSVSTLTIQRTQQEDSAVYLCASSLRGVTDTQYFGPGTRLTVL.

The rearrangement uses TRBV7-9 and TRBJ2-1; 8 bases line up with TRBD2. The trim removed 4 bases at V and 13 bases at J, leaving 12 bases unmatched. Germline V CDR1 and CDR2: SEHNR, FQNEAQ (reference sequence). The CDR3 has 14 residues. The DNA for the CDR3 is TGTGCCAGCAGCTCCTCACTAGCGGACCTCGATCAGTTCTTC. Amino acid sequence: CASSSSLADLDQFF.

In its sample, this clonotype was seen a few times. The rearrangement joins TRBV25-1 to TRBJ2-1, with D tentatively TRBD2 (6 bases). CDR3 length: 14 amino acids. V lost 2 bases to trimming and J lost 8 bases, with 13 bases between them. The germline gives CDR1 MGHDK, CDR2 SYGVNS. This CDR3 is CASSEVGWGDEQFF. The DNA for the CDR3 is TGTGCCAGCAGTGAAGTGGGGTGGGGGGATGAGCAGTTCTTC.

This clonotype was seen a few times. V gene TRBV29-1 combines with J gene TRBJ1-1, with D perhaps TRBD1 (6 bases). The CDR3 has 14 residues. Per the germline V gene, CDR1 is SQVTM and CDR2 is ANQGSEA. V was pared by 6 bases and J by 6 bases, with 20 bases between. CDR3 sequence (DNA): TGCAGCGTAACCAACAGGGAGTTTTTATCTGAAGCTTTCTTT. This codes for CSVTNREFLSEAFF.

This clonotype was counted between two and nine times. The rearrangement uses TRBV12-3 or TRBV12-4 and TRBJ2-1; no clear D. The CDR3 consists of 12 residues. With 5 bases removed from V and 8 bases from J, the gap between germline ends came to 10 bases. The DNA for the CDR3 is TGTGCCAGCAGTCAGAATGGTGATGAGCAGTTCTTC. It encodes CASSQNGDEQFF.

This clonotype was detected a few times. The chain carries TRBV5-1 and TRBJ1-2, with no clear D. The germline V and J ends were trimmed by 0 bases and 3 bases, with 6 bases remaining between them. The CDR3 contains 13 residues. CDR1 SGHRS and CDR2 YFSETQ come from the germline V gene. The chain's CDR3 is CASSLERDYGYTF. For the CDR3, the DNA is TGCGCCAGCAGCTTGGAACGGGACTATGGCTACACCTTC.

This clonotype was counted ten times or more. The chain combines TRBV6-1 with TRBJ2-5; 12 bases are shared with TRBD2. This CDR3 has 16 residues. CDR1 MNHNS and CDR2 SASEGT come from the germline V gene. Unmatched junction bases numbered 7, after V lost 3 bases and J lost 5 bases. CDR3 amino acids: CASSETSGRGWETQYF. CDR3 DNA sequence: TGTGCCAGCAGTGAGACTAGCGGGAGAGGTTGGGAGACCCAGTACTTC.

The V call is TRBV10-3, the J call TRBJ2-7, with TRBD2 identical over 8 bases. Germline CDR1 is ENHRY and CDR2 is SYGVKD. V lost 0 bases and J lost 2; bases outside the gene matches: 6. The CDR3 runs 16 residues. The CDR3 nucleotides read TGTGCCATCAGTGAGTCGGTCGGGGGGGGACCCTACGAGCAGTACTTC. It translates to CAISESVGGGPYEQYF.

This clonotype was seen repeatedly, ten times or more. The junction does not match germline at one end; this may be a read error. This chain connects TRBV7-7 to TRBJ2-1; 7 bases agree with TRBD1. Germline CDR1 is SSHAT and CDR2 is FNYEAQ (reference sequence). CDR3 length: 13 residues. CDR3 nucleotides: TGTGCTAGCAGCTCTAGCACACAGGGGGAGCAGTTCTTC. The encoded protein is CASSSSTQGEQFF.